This T cell receptor beta chain emerged from a study of cytomegalovirus exposure and HLA in healthy donors. Points on this clone: Its antigen is unidentified.

Points from the study as a whole: The tendency of first-cohort TCR clusters to co-occur in the 90 to 150 validation repertoires was the finding of a later analysis.

TCRdb keeps only in-frame clones here, not all; method: immunoSEQ multiplex PCR. Among 200,000 or so clones listed, roughly 84% were seen once. CDR3 length: 13 amino acids. V shed 5 bases and J shed 3 bases, with 11 bases lying between them. Germline V CDR1 and CDR2: SGHTA, FQGNSA. This chain connects TRBV7-2 to TRBJ2-7; D is perhaps TRBD2 (6 bases). The receptor comes from a man between 18 and 35 years old in good health and CMV-seropositive. Sequencing was done on a sample of PBMCs. This CDR3 is CASSAGTDYEQYF. CDR3 DNA sequence: TGTGCCAGCAGCGCGGGGACCGACTACGAGCAGTACTTC.